The next 19 T cell receptor beta chains were all read from a single sample in a study of neurological immune-mediated disorders. Time point defined: longitudinal time-point 1 (baseline). One entry per CDR3 protein results from TCRdb running MiXCR on the 5' RACE reads. The data contain 70,000 to 75,000 distinct CDR3 sequences, approximately 15% of them singletons. The sample comprised PBMCs. All receptors derive from a female donor with HTLV-1-associated myelopathy (HAM/TSP).

In its sample, this clonotype was seen many times. V is TRBV27 and J is TRBJ2-1, with TRBD2 as a possible D gene (7 bases). Trimming removed 4 bases from V and 7 bases from J, with 14 bases in between. The CDR3 loop spans 14 amino acids. Germline CDR1 is MNHEY and CDR2 is SMNVEV (reference sequence). The CDR3, as DNA: TGTGCCAGCAGTTGGGTGGGGGGGCGGAATGAGCAGTTCTTC. Its translation: CASSWVGGRNEQFF.

The sample holds one count of this clonotype. This may be a read error, as it is one base from a much larger clone. The CDR3 loop is CASSLDFINGEQYF. CDR3 nucleotide sequence: TGTGCCAGCAGTTTGGACTTCATAAATGGAGAGCAGTACTTC. V is TRBV12-3 or TRBV12-4 and J is TRBJ2-7, with a possible D match to TRBD2 (5 bases). This CDR3 is 14 amino acids long. The V end was cut by 3 bases, the J end by 7 bases, with 16 bases between.

The table lists this clonotype with many counts. The chain employs TRBV3-1 and TRBJ1-2, with D maybe TRBD1 (6 bases). The CDR3 is 15 amino acids. From germline, CDR1 is LGHDT and CDR2 YNNKEL (reference sequence). Trimming took 2 bases from V and 2 from J, leaving 12 bases between them. CDR3 sequence reads: CASSQMTGLNYGYTF. In DNA, the CDR3 is TGTGCCAGCAGCCAAATGACAGGACTAAACTATGGCTACACCTTC.

This clonotype was detected ten times or more. The V call is TRBV10-3, the J call TRBJ1-1; perhaps TRBD1 as D (6 bases). V dropped 6 bases and J dropped 0 bases, with 14 bases sitting between them. This CDR3 is built from 15 residues. CDR1 ENHRY and CDR2 SYGVKD come from the germline V gene. The CDR3 reads CAIRPQGRMNTEAFF. The CDR3 DNA reads as TGTGCCATCAGGCCCCAGGGGCGCATGAACACTGAAGCTTTCTTT.

The rearrangement links TRBV5-1 to TRBJ1-1; TRBD1 is a possible D gene (5 bases). The CDR3 sequence is 15 residues long. Germline V gene lookup returns CDR1 SGHRS and CDR2 YFSETQ. Trimming took 4 bases from V and 1 from J, leaving 14 bases between them. The CDR3 coding sequence is TGCGCCAGCAGCGCCATTAACACAGGGAACACTGAAGCTTTCTTT. Translated, it gives CASSAINTGNTEAFF.

The chain carries TRBV5-1 and TRBJ2-1; a weak D match, TRBD2 (6 bases). V lost 2 bases and J 3 bases, leaving 9 bases between the germline ends. The CDR3 sequence is 14 residues long. CDR1 and CDR2 (germline): SGHRS, YFSETQ. CDR3 sequence reads: CASSFLGGYNEQFF. Written as DNA, the CDR3 is TGCGCCAGCAGCTTCCTGGGGGGCTACAATGAGCAGTTCTTC.

This clonotype showed up many times. The J gene is TRBJ2-7, the V gene TRBV20-1; D possibly matches TRBD1 or TRBD2 (6 bases each). Germline assignment: CDR1 DFQATT and CDR2 SNEGSKA (reference sequence). The CDR3 spans 12 residues. The V and J ends lost 7 bases and 1 base respectively, with 11 bases between them. In DNA form, the CDR3 reads TGCAGTGTTCGGGGGCTATCCTACGAGCAGTACTTC. As protein: CSVRGLSYEQYF.

This clonotype was found many times. The chain recombines TRBV6-2 or TRBV6-3 with TRBJ2-3, with a possible D match to TRBD1 (5 bases). CDR1 is MNHEY and CDR2 is SVGEGT in the germline V gene. V was pared by 2 bases and J by 2 bases, with 14 bases between. CDR3 size: 16 residues. CDR3 sequence reads: CASSYDGRAPTDTQYF. In nucleotides, the CDR3 is TGTGCCAGCAGTTACGATGGCAGGGCCCCCACAGATACGCAGTATTTT.

This clonotype was counted many times. The chain uses TRBV6-6 and TRBJ2-1; D gene unclear. This CDR3 comprises 11 residues. Germline lookup yields CDR1 MNHNY and CDR2 SVGAGI (reference sequence). Trimming left V 6 bases short and J 8 bases short, with 8 bases between. CDR3 loop: CASRSNYEQFF. The CDR3 region has the DNA TGTGCCAGCAGGAGTAATTATGAGCAGTTCTTC.

The chain recombines TRBV28 with TRBJ1-1, with a tentative D call TRBD1 (5 bases). Trimming removed 3 bases from V and 1 base from J, with 21 bases in between. The germline V gene encodes CDR1 MDHEN and CDR2 SYDVKM. The CDR3 is 18 residues long. The CDR3 reads CASSFLGYKGESNTEAFF. CDR3 DNA sequence: TGTGCCAGCAGTTTTCTAGGATATAAAGGGGAATCGAACACTGAAGCTTTCTTT.

The V and J genes are TRBV20-1 and TRBJ2-7; D not resolved. CDR3 length equals 12 residues. Germline lookup yields CDR1 DFQATT and CDR2 SNEGSKA (reference sequence). V lost 5 bases and J lost 2, with 10 bases in between. CDR3 in amino acids: CSAAHSPYEQYF. The CDR3 DNA follows: TGCAGTGCTGCCCACAGTCCCTACGAGCAGTACTTC.

In the case of this clonotype: It may be a read error: a sequence one base away is much more abundant. This chain links TRBV12-3 or TRBV12-4 with TRBJ2-3; TRBD2 agrees at 10 bases. The CDR3 runs 17 residues. CDR3 sequence: CANSSLRAGGQIDTQYF. CDR3 in DNA: TGTGCCAACAGTTCGTTGCGAGCGGGGGGGCAAATAGATACGCAGTATTTT.

Ten or more counts support this clonotype. CDR3 residues: CASSLLTGRSYEQYF. In DNA form, the CDR3 reads TGCGCCAGCAGCTTGCTCACAGGGCGCTCCTACGAGCAGTACTTC. The rearrangement joins TRBV5-1 to TRBJ2-7, with D maybe TRBD1 (6 bases). The length of the CDR3 is 15 residues. V shed 1 base and J shed 0 bases, with 11 bases lying between them. The germline V gene encodes CDR1 SGHRS and CDR2 YFSETQ.

This clonotype occurred a few times. The chain combines TRBV7-9 with TRBJ2-7; D might be TRBD1 or TRBD2, each matching 5 bases. From germline, CDR1 is SEHNR and CDR2 FQNEAQ (reference sequence). V was pared by 5 bases and J by 6 bases, with 23 bases between. This CDR3 contains 16 residues. CDR3 sequence: CASSQIGTPSRIEQYF. The CDR3 DNA follows: TGTGCCAGCAGCCAAATCGGGACCCCGTCCAGGATCGAGCAGTACTTC.

In this sample, this clonotype turned up many times. CDR3 coding DNA: TGTGCCAGCAGCCCCTGGCGGGGGGTCTACAATGAGCAGTTCTTC. It codes for CASSPWRGVYNEQFF. The rearrangement links TRBV3-1 to TRBJ2-1; 8 positions match TRBD2. The CDR3 contains 15 residues. Germline CDR1 is LGHDT and CDR2 is YNNKEL (reference sequence). V was pared by 4 bases and J by 3 bases, with 5 bases of the junction left unmatched.

This clonotype was counted ten times or more. The rearrangement joins TRBV7-6 to TRBJ1-5, with D perhaps TRBD1 (5 bases). Trimming left V 1 base short and J 1 base short, with 11 bases between. CDR1 is SGHVS, CDR2 FNYEAQ, per germline. The CDR3 is 16 amino acids. CDR3 region: CASSLVGGSSNQPQHF. CDR3 sequence (DNA): TGTGCCAGCAGCTTAGTGGGGGGATCGAGCAATCAGCCCCAGCATTTT.

This clonotype was counted many times. The V gene is TRBV9, the J gene TRBJ2-5; either TRBD1 or TRBD2 may fit D (5 bases each). The CDR3 has 15 amino acids. The V gene lost 0 bases and the J gene lost 2 bases, with 11 bases spanning the gap. Germline V gene data show CDR1 as SGDLS and CDR2 as YYNGEE. The CDR3 sequence: CASSVGPGAQETQYF. Here the CDR3 DNA reads TGTGCCAGCAGCGTAGGGCCCGGGGCGCAAGAGACCCAGTACTTC.

Worth noting for this clonotype: Being one base from a much bigger clone, this may be a read error. The chain has TRBV20-1 and TRBJ1-4; a possible D gene is TRBD1 (5 bases). V lost 1 base and J 4 bases, leaving 13 bases between the germline ends. Germline assignment: CDR1 DFQATT and CDR2 SNEGSKA (reference sequence). The CDR3 contains 15 residues. The CDR3, as DNA: TGCAGTGCTAGAGCTACAGGAGAGGTTAATGAAAAACTGTTTTTT. Its translation is CSARATGEVNEKLFF.

The table lists this clonotype with many counts. V and J are TRBV4-1 and TRBJ2-3; 9 nucleotides agree with TRBD2. Germline V gives CDR1 MGHRA, CDR2 YSYEKL. Trimming took 3 bases from V and 4 from J; bases not matched to a gene: 14. This CDR3 comprises 18 residues. The CDR3 sequence is CASSQPESRGGRADTQYF. The CDR3 bases are TGCGCCAGCAGCCAGCCCGAATCGCGGGGGGGCCGGGCAGATACGCAGTATTTT.